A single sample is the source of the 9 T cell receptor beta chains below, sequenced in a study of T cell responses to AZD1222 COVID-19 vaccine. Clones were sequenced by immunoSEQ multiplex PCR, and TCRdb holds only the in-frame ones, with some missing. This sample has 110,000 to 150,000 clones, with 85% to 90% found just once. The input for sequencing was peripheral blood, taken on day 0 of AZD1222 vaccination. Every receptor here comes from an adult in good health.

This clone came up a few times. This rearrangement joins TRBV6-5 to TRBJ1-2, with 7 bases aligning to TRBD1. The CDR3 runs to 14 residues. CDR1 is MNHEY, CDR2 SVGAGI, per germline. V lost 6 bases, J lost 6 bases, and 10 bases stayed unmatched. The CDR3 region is CASRTDRSVDGYTF. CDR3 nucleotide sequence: TGTGCCAGCAGGACGGACAGGTCAGTGGATGGCTACACCTTC.

As DNA, the CDR3 is TGTGCCAGCAGTTTCGGGGGGTTCGGGAGTATAGCTTTCTTT. Translated: CASSFGGFGSIAFF. The chain carries TRBV28 and TRBJ1-1, with D possibly matching TRBD1 (5 bases). V lost 3 bases and J 10 bases, leaving 18 bases between the germline ends. The CDR3 is 14 amino acids. Germline loops: CDR1 MDHEN, CDR2 SYDVKM.

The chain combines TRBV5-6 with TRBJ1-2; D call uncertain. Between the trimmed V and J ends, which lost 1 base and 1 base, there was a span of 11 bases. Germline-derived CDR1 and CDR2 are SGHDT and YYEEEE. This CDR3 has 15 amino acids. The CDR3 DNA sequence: TGTGCCAGCAGCTTGTTGGAGGCAGATAACTATGGCTACACCTTC. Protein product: CASSLLEADNYGYTF. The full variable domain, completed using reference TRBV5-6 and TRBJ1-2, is DAGVTQSPTHLIKTRGQQVTLRCSPKSGHDTVSWYQQALGQGPQFIFQYYEEEERQRGNFPDRFSGHQFPNYSSELNVNALLLGDSALYLCASSLLEADNYGYTFGSGTRLTVV.

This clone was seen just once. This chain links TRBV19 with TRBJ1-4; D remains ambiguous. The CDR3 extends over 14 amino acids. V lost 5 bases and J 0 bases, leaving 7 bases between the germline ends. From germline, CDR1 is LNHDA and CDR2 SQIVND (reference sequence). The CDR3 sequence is CASSPAATNEKLFF. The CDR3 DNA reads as TGTGCCAGTAGTCCAGCAGCAACTAATGAAAAACTGTTTTTT.

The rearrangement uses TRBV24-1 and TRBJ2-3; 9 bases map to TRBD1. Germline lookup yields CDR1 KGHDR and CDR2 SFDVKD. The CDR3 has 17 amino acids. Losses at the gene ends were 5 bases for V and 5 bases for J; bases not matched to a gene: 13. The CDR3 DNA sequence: TGTGCCACCAGTGTTCAACCGGGACAGGGTGGGATAGATACGCAGTATTTT. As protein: CATSVQPGQGGIDTQYF.

This chain's CDR3 is CASRESWTSYNEQFF. CDR3 in DNA: TGTGCCAGCAGGGAATCTTGGACTAGCTACAATGAGCAGTTCTTC. This chain connects TRBV2 to TRBJ2-1; the match to TRBD2 covers 7 bases. From germline, CDR1 is SNHLY and CDR2 FYNNEI. Unmatched junction bases numbered 8, after V lost 6 bases and J lost 3 bases. This CDR3 has 15 amino acids.

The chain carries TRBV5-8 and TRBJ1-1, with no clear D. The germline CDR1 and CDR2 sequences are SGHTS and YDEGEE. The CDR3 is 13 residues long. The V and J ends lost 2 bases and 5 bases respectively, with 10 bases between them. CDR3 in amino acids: CASSFSGLTEAFF. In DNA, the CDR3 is TGTGCCAGCAGCTTCTCGGGGTTAACTGAAGCTTTCTTT.

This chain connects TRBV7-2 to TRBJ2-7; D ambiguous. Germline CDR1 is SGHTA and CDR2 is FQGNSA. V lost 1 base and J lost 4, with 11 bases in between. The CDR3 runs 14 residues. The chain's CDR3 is CASSLERVAYEQYF. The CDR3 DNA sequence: TGTGCCAGCAGCTTAGAAAGAGTGGCATACGAGCAGTACTTC. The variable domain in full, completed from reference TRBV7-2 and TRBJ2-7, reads GAGVSQSPSNKVTEKGKDVELRCDPISGHTALYWYRQSLGQGLEFLIYFQGNSAPDKSGLPSDRFSAERTGGSVSTLTIQRTQQEDSAVYLCASSLERVAYEQYFGPGTRLTVT.

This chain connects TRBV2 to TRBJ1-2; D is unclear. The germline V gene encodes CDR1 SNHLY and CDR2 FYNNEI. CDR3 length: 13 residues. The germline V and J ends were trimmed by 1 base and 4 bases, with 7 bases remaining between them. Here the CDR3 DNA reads TGTGCCAGCAGTGAAGGGTATAGCTATGGCTACACCTTC. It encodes CASSEGYSYGYTF.